Below, 13 T cell receptor beta chains from the same sample are listed, as sequenced in a study of blood T cells in healthy people across ages. Through a sample-barcoded 5' primer and a J-beta primer mix, a second PCR was run for roughly 6 to 11 cycles. Via MiXCR, TCRdb re-called the 5' RACE reads, giving one row per CDR3 protein. The sample includes fewer than 950,000 distinct CDR3 sequences, around 36% of them seen just once. The sequenced sample consisted of blood. The receptors shown here come from a man younger than 30 in good health.

In this sample, this clonotype turned up many times. The J gene is TRBJ2-4, the V gene TRBV4-3; 8 bases are shared with TRBD1. The length of the CDR3 is 14 residues. The germline gives CDR1 LGHNA, CDR2 YSLEER. The J segment lost 5 bases and the V segment lost 2 bases, leaving 2 bases of the junction unmatched. The CDR3 region is CASSQQQGENIQYF. DNA for the CDR3: TGCGCCAGCAGCCAACAACAGGGGGAAAACATTCAGTACTTC.

This chain uses TRBV27 with TRBJ2-7; D is undetermined. Germline V lookup: CDR1 MNHEY, CDR2 SMNVEV (reference sequence). The CDR3 runs 13 residues. V was pared by 2 bases and J by 3 bases, with 8 bases between. The CDR3 loop reads CASSLKWGYEQYF. In nucleotides, the CDR3 is TGTGCCAGCAGTTTAAAGTGGGGCTACGAGCAGTACTTC.

This chain connects TRBV9 to TRBJ2-1; 8 bases agree with TRBD1. The junction had 1 base not matched to a gene; V was cut back by 0 bases and J by 8 bases. Germline CDR1 reads SGDLS; CDR2 reads YYNGEE. There are 13 residues in the CDR3. The CDR3 loop is CASSVGTGYEQFF. The CDR3 bases are TGTGCCAGCAGCGTAGGGACAGGGTATGAGCAGTTCTTC.

This clonotype was counted a few times. The chain recombines TRBV20-1 with TRBJ1-1; a possible D gene is TRBD1 (6 bases). Germline V lookup: CDR1 DFQATT, CDR2 SNEGSKA (reference sequence). The V gene lost 6 bases and the J gene lost 3 bases, with 17 bases spanning the gap. The CDR3 covers 14 residues. CDR3 loop: CSAQPGEWDTEAFF. CDR3 nucleotides: TGCAGTGCCCAACCAGGGGAATGGGACACTGAAGCTTTCTTT.

The table lists this clonotype with a few counts. The rearrangement links TRBV29-1 to TRBJ2-2, with D perhaps matching TRBD1 (5 bases). CDR3 length: 12 amino acids. Trimming shortened V by 5 bases and J by 4 bases, and 8 bases separated the two germline ends. Looked up from germline, CDR1 is SQVTM and CDR2 is ANQGSEA. This CDR3 is CSVPGSTGELFF. The CDR3 region has the DNA TGCAGCGTTCCAGGGTCCACCGGGGAGCTGTTTTTT.

The V and J genes are TRBV15 and TRBJ1-1; TRBD1 agrees at 7 bases. Looked up from germline, CDR1 is LNHNV and CDR2 is YYDKDF (reference sequence). The CDR3 loop spans 15 amino acids. The V gene end was trimmed by 3 bases and the J gene end by 0 bases; junction bases not matched to a gene: 4. The CDR3 sequence: CATSSYRGMNTEAFF. DNA for the CDR3: TGTGCCACCAGCAGCTACAGGGGTATGAACACTGAAGCTTTCTTT. The full variable domain, rest sourced from reference TRBV15 and TRBJ1-1, is DAMVIQNPRYQVTQFGKPVTLSCSQTLNHNVMYWYQQKSSQAPKLLFHYYDKDFNNEADTPDNFQSRRPNTSFCFLDIRSPGLGDTAMYLCATSSYRGMNTEAFFGQGTRLTVV.

This chain joins TRBV28 and TRBJ2-4; a possible D gene is TRBD1 (6 bases). The CDR3 spans 16 residues. Germline loops: CDR1 MDHEN, CDR2 SYDVKM. V was shortened by 7 bases and J by 0 bases, with 16 bases between the two germline ends. The CDR3 sequence: CASNGQRSGAKNIQYF. CDR3 nucleotide sequence: TGTGCCAGCAATGGACAGCGGTCCGGAGCCAAAAACATTCAGTACTTC.

This clonotype has ten or more counts. The chain joins TRBV4-1 to TRBJ1-5; 9 positions match TRBD1. The germline V gene encodes CDR1 MGHRA and CDR2 YSYEKL. This CDR3 region has 16 residues. Germline trimming cut 1 base from V and 6 bases from J; bases unmatched to any gene: 7. Here the CDR3 reads CASSQGPQGAGQPQHF. For the CDR3, the DNA is TGCGCCAGCAGCCAAGGTCCACAGGGGGCGGGTCAGCCCCAGCATTTT.

The chain carries TRBV5-1 and TRBJ1-2; 9 bases fit TRBD1. The V segment lost 0 bases and the J segment 2 bases; nucleotides outside the gene matches: 5. Germline CDR1 SGHRS, CDR2 YFSETQ. This CDR3 comprises 16 residues. The chain's CDR3 is CASSLGTGETNYGYTF. DNA of the CDR3: TGCGCCAGCAGCTTGGGGACAGGGGAAACCAACTATGGCTACACCTTC. Drawing the rest from reference TRBV5-1 and TRBJ1-2, the complete variable domain is KAGVTQTPRYLIKTRGQQVTLSCSPISGHRSVSWYQQTPGQGLQFLFEYFSETQRNKGNFPGRFSGRQFSNSRSEMNVSTLELGDSALYLCASSLGTGETNYGYTFGSGTRLTVV.

This chain joins TRBV12-5 and TRBJ2-1; the match to TRBD2 covers 11 bases. CDR1 and CDR2 (germline): LGHNT, FRNRAP. The junction had 10 bases not matched to a gene; V was cut back by 4 bases and J by 8 bases. The CDR3 sequence is 16 residues long. The DNA of the CDR3 is TGTGCTAGTGGTTCCCCGACTAGCGGGATAGGGCATGAGCAGTTCTTC. Its translation: CASGSPTSGIGHEQFF.

This clonotype has a single count. V gene TRBV29-1 combines with J gene TRBJ2-1; 7 positions match TRBD2. The germline CDR1 and CDR2 sequences are SQVTM and ANQGSEA. The V segment lost 7 bases and the J segment 0 bases; nucleotides outside the gene matches: 6. CDR3 length equals 14 residues. The CDR3 DNA is TGCAGCGCCGCCGGGGGGAGCTCCTACAATGAGCAGTTCTTC. Translating it yields CSAAGGSSYNEQFF.

The chain is built from TRBV6-5 and TRBJ1-1; D is perhaps TRBD1 (6 bases). The CDR3 is made up of 12 amino acids. V lost 5 bases and J lost 7, with 11 bases in between. Germline V CDR1 and CDR2: MNHEY, SVGAGI. CDR3 loop: CASSPRGGEAFF. CDR3 nucleotides: TGTGCCAGCAGTCCCCGAGGGGGTGAAGCTTTCTTT.

The rearrangement links TRBV7-2 to TRBJ1-2, with 7 bases that match TRBD1. Germline V lookup: CDR1 SGHTA, CDR2 FQGNSA. The CDR3 runs 14 residues. Trimming took 6 bases from V and 5 from J; bases not matched to a gene: 9. Here the CDR3 DNA reads TGTGCCAGCAGTTCCGGACAGGTGCGTTATGGCTACACCTTC. The encoded protein is CASSSGQVRYGYTF.